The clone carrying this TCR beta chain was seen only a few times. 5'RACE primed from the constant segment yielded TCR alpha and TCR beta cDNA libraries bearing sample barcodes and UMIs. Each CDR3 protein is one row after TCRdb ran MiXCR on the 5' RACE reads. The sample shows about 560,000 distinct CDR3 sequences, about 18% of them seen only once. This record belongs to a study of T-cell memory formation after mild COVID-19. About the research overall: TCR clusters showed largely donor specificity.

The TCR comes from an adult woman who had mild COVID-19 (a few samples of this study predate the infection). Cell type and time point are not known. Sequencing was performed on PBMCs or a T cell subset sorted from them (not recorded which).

CDR3 DNA: TGCAGTGCTAGAGATTGGGGGGTAGGCGGAGCCTACGAGCAGTACTTC. This codes for CSARDWGVGGAYEQYF. The rearrangement uses TRBV20-1 and TRBJ2-7, with a tentative D call TRBD2 (6 bases). V shed 0 bases and J shed 2 bases, with 17 bases lying between them. Looked up from germline, CDR1 is DFQATT and CDR2 is SNEGSKA (reference sequence). The CDR3 has 16 amino acids.